The 23 T cell receptor beta chains reported below all come from one sample, sequenced in a study of cytomegalovirus exposure and HLA in healthy donors. The study ran its PCR with 60 Vbeta and 13 Jbeta primers. The table came from immunoSEQ multiplex PCR; TCRdb's copy has only in-frame clones and leaves some out. Of approximately 120,000 clones in the sample, 74% are singletons; the top ten hold less than 5%. Sequencing was carried out using PBMCs. The receptors come from a woman aged 50 to 65 in good health and CMV-seropositive.

The genes are TRBV9 and TRBJ2-2, with D maybe TRBD1 (6 bases). The CDR3 is made up of 17 amino acids. V was shortened by 3 bases and J by 4 bases, with 19 bases between the two germline ends. Germline CDR1 SGDLS, CDR2 YYNGEE. In nucleotides, the CDR3 is TGTGCCAGCAGCGGAGGAACCGGGACAAAAGCCACCGGGGAGCTGTTTTTT. Residues: CASSGGTGTKATGELFF.

Concerning this clone: The same CDR3 can be traced to other DNA sequences in this sample. This sequence joins TRBV28 and TRBJ1-6, with TRBD1 matching 9 bases. The trim removed 3 bases at V and 7 bases at J, leaving 1 base unmatched. CDR1 and CDR2 (germline): MDHEN, SYDVKM. This CDR3 contains 14 residues. CDR3 DNA: TGTGCCAGCAGTTTGGGACAGGGAAATTCACCCCTCCACTTT. The encoded protein is CASSLGQGNSPLHF.

This sequence joins TRBV5-1 and TRBJ2-1; 8 positions match TRBD2. The CDR3 is made up of 15 amino acids. Germline lookup yields CDR1 SGHRS and CDR2 YFSETQ. J lost 7 bases, V lost 0 bases, and 6 bases had no gene match. The CDR3 protein is CASSLAGGLGNEQFF. The CDR3 DNA reads as TGCGCCAGCAGCTTGGCGGGGGGGCTGGGGAATGAGCAGTTCTTC.

The rearrangement links TRBV18 to TRBJ2-3, with no clear D. V dropped 2 bases and J dropped 2 bases, with 11 bases sitting between them. Per germline, CDR1 KGHSH and CDR2 LQKENI. This CDR3 has 15 residues. The CDR3 reads CASSPNKLDTDTQYF. In DNA form, the CDR3 reads TGTGCCAGCTCACCAAATAAGCTAGACACAGATACGCAGTATTTT.

This clone was recorded only once. The chain employs TRBV5-1 and TRBJ2-4; 9 nucleotides align to TRBD1. Per the germline V gene, CDR1 is SGHRS and CDR2 is YFSETQ. V lost 4 bases, J lost 0 bases, and 14 bases stayed unmatched. This CDR3 region has 19 residues. The CDR3 nucleotides read TGCGCCAGCAGCAAGGCGACAGGGGGTTCAATATTAGCCAAAAACATTCAGTACTTC. Its protein product is CASSKATGGSILAKNIQYF.

The chain combines TRBV27 with TRBJ2-7; 8 positions agree with TRBD2. The germline CDR1 and CDR2 sequences are MNHEY and SMNVEV (reference sequence). This CDR3 is built from 14 residues. The V segment lost 8 bases and the J segment 2 bases; nucleotides outside the gene matches: 8. The chain's CDR3 is CASSYRGGAYEQYF. The CDR3 DNA reads as TGTGCCAGCTCGTATCGGGGGGGGGCCTACGAGCAGTACTTC.

The chain couples TRBV7-2 to TRBJ2-1, with a possible D match to TRBD1 (6 bases). V was cut by 2 bases and J by 8 bases, with 16 bases left in between. This CDR3 spans 15 amino acids. Germline V lookup: CDR1 SGHTA, CDR2 FQGNSA. The CDR3 DNA sequence: TGTGCCAGCAGCTTACGTCAGGGGAGAGGGGATGAGCAGTTCTTC. This sequence encodes CASSLRQGRGDEQFF.

The J gene is TRBJ1-5, the V gene TRBV30, with a weak D call TRBD1 (5 bases). Per germline, CDR1 GTSNPN and CDR2 SVGIG (reference sequence). CDR3 length: 16 residues. The germline V and J ends were trimmed by 0 bases and 6 bases, with 18 bases remaining between them. CDR3 nucleotides: TGTGCCTGGAGTGTAGGTTCACCCAGGACATCTCAGCCCCAGCATTTT. Its translation is CAWSVGSPRTSQPQHF.

The rearrangement joins TRBV9 to TRBJ1-3; D not certain. The CDR3 loop spans 15 amino acids. CDR1 SGDLS and CDR2 YYNGEE come from the germline V gene. Deletions cut 4 bases from V and 0 bases from J, with 11 bases between. The CDR3 DNA sequence: TGTGCCAGCAGCCCAAATTTGAGCTCTGGAAACACCATATATTTT. It codes for CASSPNLSSGNTIYF.

This clone turned up a few times. J is TRBJ2-5 and V is TRBV28, with unresolved D. Germline assignment: CDR1 MDHEN and CDR2 SYDVKM. The CDR3 is 15 amino acids. The V end was cut by 1 base, the J end by 3 bases, with 12 bases between. Written as DNA, the CDR3 is TGTGCCAGCAGTTTATCACGGAGAAACAAAGAGACCCAGTACTTC. Its translation: CASSLSRRNKETQYF.

The chain recombines TRBV7-9 with TRBJ1-4; possible D gene TRBD1, 5 bases. Trimming took off 6 bases at V and 0 bases at J, with 11 bases between the two ends. The CDR3 runs 15 residues. CDR1 SEHNR and CDR2 FQNEAQ come from the germline V gene (reference sequence). The CDR3 loop reads CASRRDRTTNEKLFF. The CDR3 DNA follows: TGTGCCAGCAGGAGAGACAGAACAACTAATGAAAAACTGTTTTTT.

The chain uses TRBV29-1 and TRBJ1-2; no clear D gene. The V end lost 4 bases, the J end lost 5 bases, and 26 bases lay between the germline ends. The CDR3 covers 17 residues. Germline V CDR1 and CDR2: SQVTM, ANQGSEA. The CDR3 loop reads CSVAGRERTVPRYGYTF. CDR3 DNA: TGCAGCGTTGCAGGCCGAGAAAGAACAGTCCCAAGGTATGGCTACACCTTC.

CDR3 amino acids: CASSPRTTGGETQYF. The CDR3 DNA reads TGTGCCAGCAGCCCCCGGACTACGGGTGGGGAGACCCAGTACTTC. The chain has TRBV11-2 and TRBJ2-5, with D tentatively TRBD2 (6 bases). V lost 5 bases to trimming and J lost 5 bases, with 18 bases between them. Per germline, CDR1 SGHAT and CDR2 FQNNGV. The CDR3 totals 15 residues.

This chain connects TRBV20-1 to TRBJ2-7; tentatively, D is TRBD1 (6 bases). Germline V gives CDR1 DFQATT, CDR2 SNEGSKA (reference sequence). Trimming took off 5 bases at V and 7 bases at J, with 12 bases between the two ends. This CDR3 contains 11 residues. The CDR3 reads CSAGRTGEQYF. The CDR3 nucleotides are TGCAGTGCTGGCAGAACAGGGGAGCAGTACTTC.

The chain carries TRBV30 and TRBJ2-2; D is unresolved. Per germline, CDR1 GTSNPN and CDR2 SVGIG (reference sequence). The CDR3 totals 11 residues. V shed 2 bases and J shed 7 bases, with 5 bases lying between them. CDR3 amino acids: CAWSLSGELFF. CDR3 DNA sequence: TGTGCCTGGAGTCTGAGCGGGGAGCTGTTTTTT.

The V call is TRBV5-6, the J call TRBJ2-3; 9 positions agree with TRBD2. This CDR3 spans 16 amino acids. The V and J ends lost 0 bases and 2 bases, in that order; junction bases with no gene match: 4. Germline CDR1 SGHDT, CDR2 YYEEEE. CDR3 loop: CASSLEASGVTDTQYF. DNA for the CDR3: TGTGCCAGCAGCTTGGAGGCTAGCGGGGTCACAGATACGCAGTATTTT.

The genes are TRBV5-1 and TRBJ1-5; 7 bases map to TRBD1. This CDR3 is 14 amino acids long. The junction had 4 bases not matched to a gene; V was cut back by 4 bases and J by 3 bases. Germline loops: CDR1 SGHRS, CDR2 YFSETQ. The CDR3 loop is CASSLGQPNQPQHF. In nucleotides, the CDR3 is TGCGCCAGCAGCCTGGGACAGCCCAATCAGCCCCAGCATTTT.

The chain uses TRBV5-6 and TRBJ2-3; 10 nucleotides line up with TRBD2. CDR3 size: 16 residues. Per the germline V gene, CDR1 is SGHDT and CDR2 is YYEEEE. After removal of 4 bases from V and 6 bases from J, the junction contained 11 bases not matched to a gene. CDR3 amino acids: CASSTLAGGLQDTQYF. The CDR3 DNA sequence: TGTGCCAGCAGCACCTTAGCGGGGGGTCTTCAGGATACGCAGTATTTT.

This clone was seen a handful of times. V is TRBV20-1 and J is TRBJ2-3; D gene unclear. The germline V gene encodes CDR1 DFQATT and CDR2 SNEGSKA (reference sequence). The CDR3 has 11 amino acids. Trimming left V 0 bases short and J 15 bases short, with 13 bases between. The CDR3 sequence: CSARDIRDLYF. DNA of the CDR3: TGCAGTGCTAGAGATATTCGAGACTTATATTTT.

The CDR3 loop is CASSLPGGDYEQYF. The CDR3 DNA is TGTGCCAGCAGCCTCCCAGGGGGTGATTACGAGCAGTACTTC. The V call is TRBV5-4, the J call TRBJ2-7, with 7 bases lining up with TRBD1. CDR1 and CDR2 (germline): SGHNT, YYREEE (reference sequence). The ends lost 4 bases at V and 4 bases at J; junction bases unmatched: 8. CDR3 length equals 14 residues.

The chain uses TRBV4-1 and TRBJ1-2; D perhaps matches TRBD1 (5 bases). V lost 2 bases, J lost 0 bases, and 13 bases lay in between. The CDR3 spans 16 residues. Germline V gene data show CDR1 as MGHRA and CDR2 as YSYEKL. CDR3 sequence (DNA): TGCGCCAGCAGCCAATTACAGGTCGGAGCTAACTATGGCTACACCTTC. It yields the protein CASSQLQVGANYGYTF.

The chain employs TRBV4-2 and TRBJ2-3, with 10 bases fitting TRBD2. V shed 2 bases, J shed 2 bases, and the junction held 4 bases outside the gene matches. This CDR3 has 16 residues. Per the germline V gene, CDR1 is LGHNA and CDR2 is YNFKEQ. The CDR3 nucleotides read TGTGCCAGCAGCCAAACTCTAGCGGGGGTCACAGATACGCAGTATTTT. Its protein product is CASSQTLAGVTDTQYF.

The V gene is TRBV11-2, the J gene TRBJ1-6, with D possibly TRBD1 on 5 matching bases. Germline CDR1 is SGHAT and CDR2 is FQNNGV. With 6 bases removed from V and 9 bases from J, the gap between germline ends came to 27 bases. CDR3 length: 18 residues. CDR3 sequence: CASRARSGVGGARSPLHF. DNA for the CDR3: TGTGCCAGCAGGGCAAGGTCGGGGGTCGGAGGGGCCCGTTCACCCCTCCACTTT.